This TCR beta chain came from a study of blood T cell repertoires in COVID-19. Study-wide context: Spain, Italy and the United States supplied samples that represented acute and convalescent COVID-19.

Worth noting for this clone: The junction departs from germline at one end; a sequencing error may be responsible.

The CDR3 extends over 15 amino acids. From germline, CDR1 is ENHRY and CDR2 SYGVKD. Per the original methods: Amplifying reference gene primers gave estimates of nucleated cell counts. The table came from immunoSEQ multiplex PCR; TCRdb's copy has only in-frame clones and leaves some out. V and J calls and clone size are as listed in that table; D and trimming were resolved from the DNA. In the table there are around 100,000 clones, 80% to 90% of which are singletons. J is TRBJ1-3 and V is TRBV10-3; 8 nucleotides align to TRBD1. This TCR was recovered from a middle-aged man with active or convalescent COVID-19. Sequences were obtained from peripheral blood. Written as DNA, the CDR3 is TGTGCCATCAAACCGGACAGGGCAGACCTCGAAACCTTCACCTTT. Residues: CAIKPDRADLETFTF.